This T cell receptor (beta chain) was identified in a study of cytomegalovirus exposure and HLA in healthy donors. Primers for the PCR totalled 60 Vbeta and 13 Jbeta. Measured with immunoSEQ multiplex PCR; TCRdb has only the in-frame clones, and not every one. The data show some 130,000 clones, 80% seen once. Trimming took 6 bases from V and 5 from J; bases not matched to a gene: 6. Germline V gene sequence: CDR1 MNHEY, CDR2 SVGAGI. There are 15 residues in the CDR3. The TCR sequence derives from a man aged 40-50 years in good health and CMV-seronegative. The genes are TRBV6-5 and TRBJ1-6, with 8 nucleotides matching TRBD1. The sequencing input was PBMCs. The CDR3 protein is CASRSGQGNNSPLHF. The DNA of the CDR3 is TGTGCCAGCAGATCCGGACAGGGAAATAATTCACCCCTCCACTTT.